This T cell receptor beta chain comes out of a study of blood T cells in healthy people across ages. This CDR3 is 17 amino acids long. Unmatched junction bases numbered 12, after V lost 3 bases and J lost 4 bases. Germline V CDR1 and CDR2: MGHRA, YSYEKL. Primers used in a second PCR of about 6 to 12 cycles were a sample-barcoded 5' primer and a J-beta primer mix. TCRdb processed the 5' RACE reads anew with MiXCR; each CDR3 protein has one entry. The profile shows around 990,000 distinct CDR3 sequences, about 23% of them singletons. This clonotype was found a few times. These same data were also listed under a study on T cells of mothers and their children. That study reports: Normalized overlap was always slightly, never significantly, higher in related than unrelated mother-child pairs. Clones that were microchimeric and persistent were not detected among T cells.

This clonotype originated in a girl aged 2 to 10 in good health. Material: blood. The chain uses TRBV4-1 and TRBJ2-7; 10 bases match TRBD1. The CDR3 is CASSHRTPGQGKYEQYF. CDR3 bases: TGCGCCAGCAGCCATCGAACCCCGGGACAGGGGAAATACGAGCAGTACTTC.